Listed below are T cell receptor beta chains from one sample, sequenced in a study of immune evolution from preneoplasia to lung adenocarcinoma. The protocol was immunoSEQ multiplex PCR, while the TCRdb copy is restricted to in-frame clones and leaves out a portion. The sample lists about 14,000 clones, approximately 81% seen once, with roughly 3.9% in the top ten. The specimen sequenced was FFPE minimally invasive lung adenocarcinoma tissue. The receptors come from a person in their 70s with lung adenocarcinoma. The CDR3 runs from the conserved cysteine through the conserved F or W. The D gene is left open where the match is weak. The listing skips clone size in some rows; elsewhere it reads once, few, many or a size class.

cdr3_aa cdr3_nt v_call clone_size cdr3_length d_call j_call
CASSLELAGTQFF TGTGCCAGCAGCTTAGAACTAGCGGGGACACAGTTCTTC TRBV11-2 - 13 TRBD2 TRBJ2-1
CSARLRYEQYF TGCAGTGCTAGACTGCGGTACGAGCAGTACTTC TRBV20-1 - 11 - TRBJ2-7
CASSISRLAASYEQYF TGTGCCAGCAGTATCAGCCGACTAGCGGCCTCCTACGAGCAGTACTTC TRBV27 - 16 TRBD2 TRBJ2-7
CAWSISNSPLHF TGTGCCTGGAGCATAAGTAATTCACCCCTCCACTTT TRBV30 - 12 - TRBJ1-6
CASSDISTGRGVSPLHF TGTGCCAGCAGCGATATATCGACAGGGCGCGGGGTTTCACCCCTCCACTTT TRBV14 - 17 TRBD1 TRBJ1-6
CASSSPGVGLWEQYF TGTGCCAGCAGCTCGCCGGGGGTTGGATTGTGGGAGCAGTACTTC TRBV13 medium-sized 15 - TRBJ2-7
CATQTGQRGTEAFF TGTGCCACCCAAACAGGGCAACGGGGGACTGAAGCTTTCTTT TRBV19 - 14 - TRBJ1-1
CSVVTPGEKLFF TGCAGCGTTGTGACTCCTGGAGAAAAACTGTTTTTT TRBV29-1 once 12 - TRBJ1-4
CAWRPSDGGNEKLFF TGTGCCTGGAGGCCTTCCGACGGGGGGAATGAAAAACTGTTTTTT TRBV30 - 15 - TRBJ1-4
CSVDGDRGADTQYF TGCAGCGTTGACGGCGACAGGGGCGCAGATACGCAGTATTTT TRBV29-1 - 14 TRBD1 TRBJ2-3
CASSATGTGNTEAFF TGTGCCAGCAGCGCTACCGGGACAGGGAACACTGAAGCTTTCTTT TRBV9 - 15 TRBD1 TRBJ1-1
CASSLTGNEQFF TGTGCCAGCAGCTTGACAGGGAACGAGCAGTTCTTC TRBV5-4 - 12 - TRBJ2-1
CASSFRPGVQGSSTDTQYF TGTGCCAGCAGCTTTCGACCTGGGGTACAGGGATCTAGCACAGATACGCAGTATTTT TRBV7-8 - 19 - TRBJ2-3
CASSVGVTNTEAFF TGCGCCAGCAGCGTGGGTGTGACGAACACTGAAGCTTTCTTT TRBV5-1 - 14 - TRBJ1-1
CASSVGQGVENTIYF TGTGCCAGCAGCGTAGGACAGGGGGTGGAAAACACCATATATTTT TRBV9 - 15 TRBD1 TRBJ1-3
CASSIVSGNTEAFF TGTGCCAGTAGTATTGTATCCGGGAACACTGAAGCTTTCTTT TRBV19 - 14 - TRBJ1-1